Sequencing of this T cell receptor beta chain was carried out in a study of spatial heterogeneity in lung cancer. Via MiXCR, TCRdb re-called the 5' RACE reads, giving one row per CDR3 protein. Found here are 35,000 to 45,000 distinct CDR3 sequences, roughly 5.6% of them singletons; the top ten hold 20% to 30%. This clonotype was picked up many times. Sample time point: sample taken at primary tumor resection. The study sequenced unsorted whole RNA from tumor, nontumor lung or frozen PBMC. V lost 3 bases to trimming and J lost 0 bases; unmatched junction nucleotides: 2. CDR1 SEHNR and CDR2 FQNEAQ come from the germline V gene (reference sequence). The CDR3 length is 15 residues.

The receptor was derived from a female donor with early-stage non-small cell lung cancer. This chain uses TRBV7-9 with TRBJ2-7; TRBD1 aligns across 10 bases. This sample comprised PBMCs, obtained at surgery. CDR3 sequence: CASSFGTGASYEQYF. In DNA, the CDR3 is TGTGCCAGCAGCTTTGGGACAGGGGCCTCCTACGAGCAGTACTTC.